A single sample gave rise to the 27 T cell receptor beta chains below, sequenced in a study of blood T cell repertoires in COVID-19 (TCRdb year 2020). Preparation of the library involved the immunoSEQ multiplex PCR assay. Not all clones reach the TCRdb copy of this immuneACCESS table, which keeps in-frame sequences only. Checked studies attribute under half of the gap to unresolved V genes and leave the rest unexplained. This sample comprises about 480,000 clones, approximately 92% of them detected only once. Of the sample, roughly 0.9% falls within the top ten clones. The sequenced sample consisted of peripheral blood. The source is a man between 18 and 35 years old with COVID-19, enrolled during active disease.

The CDR3 reads CAILNRGWGNQPQHF. CDR3 in DNA: TGTGCCATCCTAAATAGGGGCTGGGGCAATCAGCCCCAGCATTTT. J is TRBJ1-5 and V is TRBV10-3; D possibly corresponds to TRBD1 (5 bases). The V gene's germline CDR1 is ENHRY and CDR2 SYGVKD. V was trimmed by 8 bases and J by 2 bases, leaving 16 bases between them. CDR3 size: 15 residues.

The chain employs TRBV14 and TRBJ2-7; D is ambiguous. This CDR3 has 16 residues. The V end lost 3 bases, the J end lost 0 bases, and 15 bases lay between the germline ends. Per the germline V gene, CDR1 is SGHDN and CDR2 is FVKESK. DNA of the CDR3: TGTGCCAGCAGCCAGAGAGGCCGCGCGACCTCCTACGAGCAGTACTTC. Amino acid sequence: CASSQRGRATSYEQYF.

J is TRBJ2-7 and V is TRBV5-1; D is ambiguous. There are 11 residues in the CDR3. V shed 4 bases and J shed 3 bases, with 5 bases lying between them. Germline CDR1 SGHRS, CDR2 YFSETQ. As DNA, the CDR3 is TGCGCCAGCAGCCAAAACTACGAGCAGTACTTC. It translates to CASSQNYEQYF. Using reference TRBV5-1 and TRBJ2-7 for the parts outside the CDR3, the full variable domain is KAGVTQTPRYLIKTRGQQVTLSCSPISGHRSVSWYQQTPGQGLQFLFEYFSETQRNKGNFPGRFSGRQFSNSRSEMNVSTLELGDSALYLCASSQNYEQYFGPGTRLTVT.

CDR3: CASSPPAGYNEQFF. The CDR3 coding sequence is TGTGCCAGCAGTCCCCCGGCGGGGTACAATGAGCAGTTCTTC. The chain employs TRBV6-5 and TRBJ2-1; D possibly corresponds to TRBD2 (6 bases). Between the trimmed V and J ends, which lost 5 bases and 4 bases, there was a span of 12 bases. The V gene's germline CDR1 is MNHEY and CDR2 SVGAGI. This CDR3 is built from 14 residues.

The chain joins TRBV7-3 to TRBJ2-2, with 9 bases that match TRBD2. Looked up from germline, CDR1 is SGHTA and CDR2 is FQGTGA. V lost 2 bases and J lost 2; bases outside the gene matches: 3. This CDR3 is 16 amino acids long. CDR3 sequence: CASSLGLAGNTGELFF. The CDR3 nucleotides are TGTGCCAGCAGCTTAGGGCTAGCGGGAAACACCGGGGAGCTGTTTTTT.

The genes are TRBV11-2 and TRBJ2-2; possibly TRBD2 for D (7 bases). Trimming pared 6 bases from V and 4 bases from J, leaving 15 bases between. CDR3 size: 15 residues. The germline gives CDR1 SGHAT, CDR2 FQNNGV. The CDR3 region has the DNA TGTGCCAGCAGGTCGGGGGGCCGAGCCACCGGGGAGCTGTTTTTT. Residues: CASRSGGRATGELFF.

This clone was observed a single time. V gene TRBV6-5 combines with J gene TRBJ2-3; TRBD2 matches at 11 bases. This CDR3 contains 14 residues. The V segment lost 4 bases and the J segment 6 bases; nucleotides outside the gene matches: 3. The germline CDR1 and CDR2 sequences are MNHEY and SVGAGI. For the CDR3, the DNA is TGTGCCAGCAGTTTACTAGCGGGAGAGGATACGCAGTATTTT. Translating it yields CASSLLAGEDTQYF.

The chain uses TRBV19 and TRBJ1-2, with unresolved D. Trimming stripped 4 bases from V and 3 bases from J, with 6 bases between. Germline V gene lookup returns CDR1 LNHDA and CDR2 SQIVND (reference sequence). CDR3 length: 12 amino acids. CDR3 in amino acids: CASSNSYYGYTF. CDR3 sequence (DNA): TGTGCCAGTAGTAACAGCTACTATGGCTACACCTTC.

The chain joins TRBV7-9 to TRBJ1-2; TRBD1 agrees at 7 bases. The CDR3 is 11 amino acids. Per the germline V gene, CDR1 is SEHNR and CDR2 is FQNEAQ (reference sequence). V was pared by 5 bases and J by 12 bases, with 6 bases of the junction left unmatched. In nucleotides, the CDR3 is TGTGCCAGCAGCCCGACAGGGTTTGACACCTTC. This encodes CASSPTGFDTF.

This clone was seen just once. The chain uses TRBV9 and TRBJ2-5, with D hard to call. CDR1 SGDLS and CDR2 YYNGEE come from the germline V gene. The length of the CDR3 is 15 residues. The V end was cut by 0 bases, the J end by 1 base, with 10 bases between. CDR3 residues: CASSVGRAAQETQYF. The CDR3 bases are TGTGCCAGCAGCGTAGGGAGAGCAGCCCAAGAGACCCAGTACTTC.

The J gene is TRBJ2-6, the V gene TRBV11-3; a weak D match, TRBD2 (5 bases). Deletions cut 3 bases from V and 1 base from J, with 16 bases between. CDR3 size: 18 residues. From germline, CDR1 is SGHNT and CDR2 YENEEA. The CDR3 sequence is CASSFRSDTGSGANVLTF. CDR3 bases: TGTGCCAGCAGCTTTAGGAGTGATACGGGGTCTGGGGCCAACGTCCTGACTTTC.

The chain links TRBV19 to TRBJ2-3; 7 bases map to TRBD1. The V gene end was trimmed by 5 bases and the J gene end by 6 bases; junction bases not matched to a gene: 11. In germline, CDR1 is LNHDA, CDR2 SQIVND (reference sequence). This CDR3 is 15 amino acids long. The CDR3 loop is CASSLLTGPGDTQYF. CDR3 nucleotides: TGTGCCAGTAGTCTCCTGACAGGGCCAGGGGATACGCAGTATTTT.

The rearrangement joins TRBV6-5 to TRBJ1-5; D might be TRBD1 (6 bases). The germline gives CDR1 MNHEY, CDR2 SVGAGI. V was shortened by 0 bases and J by 3 bases, with 9 bases between the two germline ends. The CDR3 covers 15 residues. CDR3 sequence reads: CASSYSTGPNQPQHF. The DNA for the CDR3 is TGTGCCAGCAGTTACTCGACAGGACCCAATCAGCCCCAGCATTTT.

The table lists this clone with a count of one. This rearrangement joins TRBV9 to TRBJ2-1, with TRBD2 identical over 12 bases. Germline V gives CDR1 SGDLS, CDR2 YYNGEE. The junction had 17 bases not matched to a gene; V was cut back by 0 bases and J by 4 bases. This CDR3 region has 21 residues. This CDR3 reads CASSVGWASGGADVAYNEQFF. The CDR3 bases are TGTGCCAGCAGCGTAGGGTGGGCTAGCGGGGGGGCTGATGTGGCGTACAATGAGCAGTTCTTC.

This chain joins TRBV6-5 and TRBJ1-2; D perhaps matches TRBD1 (6 bases). Germline V gives CDR1 MNHEY, CDR2 SVGAGI. The CDR3 sequence is 14 residues long. V was trimmed by 2 bases and J by 5 bases, leaving 12 bases between them. The CDR3 spells CASSYNRQGYGYTF. The CDR3 coding sequence is TGTGCCAGCAGTTACAATAGGCAGGGGTATGGCTACACCTTC.

J is TRBJ2-1 and V is TRBV6-1, with 10 nucleotides matching TRBD2. V shed 2 bases, J shed 1 base, and the junction held 5 bases outside the gene matches. The CDR3 has 17 residues. CDR1 and CDR2 from the germline V gene are MNHNS and SASEGT. This CDR3 is CASSEWELAGSYNEQFF. The DNA of the CDR3 is TGTGCCAGCAGTGAATGGGAACTAGCGGGGTCCTACAATGAGCAGTTCTTC.

The chain recombines TRBV2 with TRBJ2-5; 16 nucleotides align to TRBD2. The V segment lost 3 bases and the J segment 5 bases; nucleotides outside the gene matches: 6. Germline CDR1 SNHLY, CDR2 FYNNEI. This CDR3 contains 17 residues. CDR3 sequence: CASSDGTSGRAGETQYF. The CDR3 bases are TGTGCCAGCAGTGATGGGACTAGCGGGAGGGCGGGTGAGACCCAGTACTTC.

The chain combines TRBV15 with TRBJ2-2; 10 bases are a match to TRBD2. The V segment lost 6 bases and the J segment 7 bases; nucleotides outside the gene matches: 2. This CDR3 has 13 amino acids. The germline V gene encodes CDR1 LNHNV and CDR2 YYDKDF (reference sequence). In DNA, the CDR3 is TGTGCCACCAGTTTAGCGGGAGGCGGGGAGCTGTTTTTT. Translating gives CATSLAGGGELFF.

This chain uses TRBV2 with TRBJ1-5; D not certain. The V and J ends lost 3 bases and 1 base respectively, with 10 bases between them. CDR1 SNHLY and CDR2 FYNNEI come from the germline V gene. CDR3 length: 15 amino acids. CDR3 sequence (DNA): TGTGCCAGCAGTGAGACTTTCCCCAGCAATCAGCCCCAGCATTTT. It yields the protein CASSETFPSNQPQHF.

CDR3 nucleotide sequence: TGTGCTAGTGGTTTGGAACGGGGGGGGTCGAACTATGGCTACACCTTC. Residues: CASGLERGGSNYGYTF. The chain has TRBV12-5 and TRBJ1-2; a weak D match, TRBD1 (5 bases). The CDR3 sequence is 16 residues long. CDR1 and CDR2 from the germline V gene are LGHNT and FRNRAP. Trimming cost V 1 base and J 2 bases, with 14 bases left between them.

The rearrangement joins TRBV23-1 to TRBJ2-5; TRBD2 matches 8 bases. TRBV23-1 is sorted into the ORF group, with uncertain function. CDR3 length equals 16 residues. Trimming took 0 bases from V and 4 from J; bases not matched to a gene: 7. The CDR3 DNA sequence: TGCGCCAGCAGTCAATCGGAGCAGCGGGAGATAGAGACCCAGTACTTC. This gives the protein CASSQSEQREIETQYF.

CDR3 protein: CSVEDGHYTEAFF. CDR3 DNA: TGCAGCGTTGAAGATGGACACTACACTGAAGCTTTCTTT. This chain uses TRBV29-1 with TRBJ1-1; D is possibly TRBD1 (5 bases). CDR1 is SQVTM and CDR2 is ANQGSEA in the germline V gene. The CDR3 consists of 13 residues. V gave up 0 bases and J gave up 3 bases, with 8 bases separating them.

This chain joins TRBV7-8 and TRBJ2-7, with 9 bases fitting TRBD2. CDR3 length equals 14 residues. Per germline, CDR1 SGHVS and CDR2 FQNEAQ. J gave up 5 bases and V 6 bases, and 8 bases lay outside the gene matches. CDR3 in amino acids: CASSRDSGSNEQYF. Written as DNA, the CDR3 is TGTGCCAGCAGTCGTGATAGCGGGAGCAACGAGCAGTACTTC.

The chain employs TRBV4-1 and TRBJ2-2; 11 nucleotides agree with TRBD2. Looked up from germline, CDR1 is MGHRA and CDR2 is YSYEKL. This CDR3 is 15 amino acids long. V was clipped by 4 bases and J by 5 bases; unmatched bases: 3. The CDR3 is CASSLGLAGTGELFF. DNA of the CDR3: TGCGCCAGCAGCCTTGGACTAGCGGGTACCGGGGAGCTGTTTTTT.

V and J are TRBV5-6 and TRBJ2-7; 7 bases agree with TRBD2. The V and J ends lost 2 bases and 2 bases, in that order; junction bases with no gene match: 4. The length of the CDR3 is 14 residues. In germline, CDR1 is SGHDT, CDR2 YYEEEE. The CDR3 sequence is CASSFFTSAYEQYF. CDR3 nucleotide sequence: TGTGCCAGCAGCTTCTTTACTAGCGCCTACGAGCAGTACTTC.

This clone turned up a few times. This chain links TRBV2 with TRBJ1-5, with TRBD1 matching 7 bases. The V gene end was trimmed by 6 bases and the J gene end by 3 bases; junction bases not matched to a gene: 5. CDR3 length equals 14 residues. From germline, CDR1 is SNHLY and CDR2 FYNNEI. CDR3 sequence (DNA): TGTGCCAGCAGCCGGGACAGAAACAATCAGCCCCAGCATTTT. Residues: CASSRDRNNQPQHF.

The chain carries TRBV5-1 and TRBJ1-5; no clear D. The CDR3 extends over 13 amino acids. V was cut by 4 bases and J by 7 bases, with 12 bases left in between. Germline V gives CDR1 SGHRS, CDR2 YFSETQ. The CDR3 here is CASSPASGQPQHF. DNA for the CDR3: TGCGCCAGCAGCCCCGCGAGCGGACAGCCCCAGCATTTT.